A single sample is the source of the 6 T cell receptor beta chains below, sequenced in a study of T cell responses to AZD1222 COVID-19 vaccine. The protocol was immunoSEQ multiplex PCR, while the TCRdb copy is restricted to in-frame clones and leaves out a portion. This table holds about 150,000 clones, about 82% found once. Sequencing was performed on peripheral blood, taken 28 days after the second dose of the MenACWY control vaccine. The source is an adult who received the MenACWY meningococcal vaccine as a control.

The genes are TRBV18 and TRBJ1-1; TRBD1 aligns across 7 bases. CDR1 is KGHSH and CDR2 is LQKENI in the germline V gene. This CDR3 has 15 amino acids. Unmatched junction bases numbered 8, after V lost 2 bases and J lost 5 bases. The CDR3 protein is CASSPERGRDTEAFF. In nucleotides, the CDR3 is TGTGCCAGCTCACCAGAGAGGGGGCGCGATACTGAAGCTTTCTTT.

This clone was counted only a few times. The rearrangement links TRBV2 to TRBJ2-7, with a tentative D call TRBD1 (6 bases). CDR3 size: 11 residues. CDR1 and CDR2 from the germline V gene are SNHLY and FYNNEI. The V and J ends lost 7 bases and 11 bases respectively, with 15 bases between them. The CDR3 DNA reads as TGTGCCAGCACCGAGGCGGCAGGGGAGTACGTC. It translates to CASTEAAGEYV.

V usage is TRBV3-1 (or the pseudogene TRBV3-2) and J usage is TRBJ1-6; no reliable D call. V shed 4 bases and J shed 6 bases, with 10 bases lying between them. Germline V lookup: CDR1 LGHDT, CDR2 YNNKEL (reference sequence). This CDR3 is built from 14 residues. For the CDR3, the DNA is TGTGCCAGCAGCCTCGGGCAGCGTAATTCACCCCTCCACTTT. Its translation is CASSLGQRNSPLHF.

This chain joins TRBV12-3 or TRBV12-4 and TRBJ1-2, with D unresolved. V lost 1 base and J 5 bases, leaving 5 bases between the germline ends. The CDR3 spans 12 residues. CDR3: CASSLVEYGYTF. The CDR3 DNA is TGTGCCAGCAGTTTAGTTGAATATGGCTACACCTTC.

The chain's CDR3 is CASSQNGGSFF. DNA for the CDR3: TGTGCCAGCAGCCAAAACGGGGGGTCTTTCTTT. The chain joins TRBV3-1 (or the pseudogene TRBV3-2) to TRBJ1-1, with D perhaps TRBD1 (5 bases). V gave up 2 bases and J gave up 12 bases, with 10 bases separating them. The CDR3 is made up of 11 amino acids. Per the germline V gene, CDR1 is LGHDT and CDR2 is YNNKEL (reference sequence).

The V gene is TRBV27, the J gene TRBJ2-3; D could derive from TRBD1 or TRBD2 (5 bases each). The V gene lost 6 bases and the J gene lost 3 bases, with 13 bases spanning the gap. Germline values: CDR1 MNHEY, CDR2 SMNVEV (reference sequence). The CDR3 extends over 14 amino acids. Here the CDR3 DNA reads TGTGCCAGCAGGATGGACGGGGCGACAGATACGCAGTATTTT. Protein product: CASRMDGATDTQYF.